The entry that follows covers one TCR beta chain sequence. This record comes from a study of spatial heterogeneity in lung cancer. Germline loops: CDR1 LNHDA, CDR2 SQIVND (reference sequence). V was pared by 6 bases and J by 4 bases, with 6 bases of the junction left unmatched. The CDR3 loop spans 14 amino acids. Noted time point: blood at routine non-recurrence follow-up after resection. No cells were sorted before sequencing. The whole RNA sequenced was extracted from tumor, nontumor lung or frozen PBMC. Each CDR3 protein is one row after TCRdb ran MiXCR on the 5' RACE reads. The sample shows around 110,000 distinct CDR3 sequences, approximately 12% of them seen only once.

The clonotype originates from a male donor with early-stage non-small cell lung cancer. The chain carries TRBV19 and TRBJ1-1, with TRBD1 identical over 9 bases. Sequenced here: PBMCs, sampled at follow-up. Written as DNA, the CDR3 is TGTGCCAGTAGGAGGGACAGGGTGGCCACTGAAGCTTTCTTT. This gives the protein CASRRDRVATEAFF.